A single sample gave rise to the 24 T cell receptor beta chains below, sequenced in a study of T cells after yellow fever vaccination. TCRdb passed the 5' RACE reads through MiXCR, listing each CDR3 protein once. The sample consists of about 580,000 distinct CDR3 sequences, around 16% of them appearing once. The material was PBMCs, obtained about 5 days after the first yellow fever vaccination. All receptors come from a young man who received the YFV17D yellow fever vaccine.

The V gene is TRBV4-2, the J gene TRBJ2-7; the D is unclear. Germline CDR1 is LGHNA and CDR2 is YNFKEQ. V was clipped by 2 bases and J by 2 bases, with 19 bases between them. The CDR3 runs 17 residues. Written as DNA, the CDR3 is TGTGCCAGCAGCCAACTTTCTGGAGTTTCCGTGGCCTACGAGCAGTACTTC. Its protein product is CASSQLSGVSVAYEQYF.

The sample holds many counts of this clonotype. The CDR3 coding sequence is TGTGCCAGCAAGGAGCAGGGTTTCAACACTGAAGCTTTCTTT. Amino acids: CASKEQGFNTEAFF. This chain connects TRBV12-3 or TRBV12-4 to TRBJ1-1; D may be TRBD1 (5 bases). Trimming pared 7 bases from V and 2 bases from J, leaving 14 bases between. This CDR3 spans 14 amino acids.

This clonotype was found many times. This chain links TRBV7-3 with TRBJ1-2, with 8 bases fitting TRBD1. The CDR3 has 15 amino acids. Germline values: CDR1 SGHTA, CDR2 FQGTGA. V shed 5 bases, J shed 3 bases, and the junction held 8 bases outside the gene matches. CDR3 DNA sequence: TGTGCCAGCAGCCTTACAGGGGGAGGCGACTATGGCTACACCTTC. Protein: CASSLTGGGDYGYTF. Combining the CDR3 with reference TRBV7-3 and TRBJ1-2 gives the whole variable domain GAGVSQTPSNKVTEKGKYVELRCDPISGHTALYWYRQSLGQGPEFLIYFQGTGAADDSGLPNDRFFAVRPEGSVSTLKIQRTERGDSAVYLCASSLTGGGDYGYTFGSGTRLTVV.

This clonotype was observed a few times. The J gene is TRBJ1-3, the V gene TRBV12-3 or TRBV12-4; 8 bases fit TRBD1. The CDR3 contains 13 residues. V gave up 5 bases and J gave up 9 bases; unmatched junction bases: 6. CDR3 sequence (DNA): TGTGCCAGCAGTCGGACAGGGAGGAGCACCATATATTTT. Translated, it gives CASSRTGRSTIYF.

This clonotype has a handful of counts. This CDR3 is CASSLDSAGSYEQYV. The CDR3 bases are TGTGCCAGCAGCTTAGATTCGGCAGGTTCCTACGAGCAGTACGTC. V gene TRBV11-2 combines with J gene TRBJ2-7; D is unclear. V lost 0 bases and J lost 1, with 10 bases in between. CDR1 is SGHAT and CDR2 is FQNNGV in the germline V gene. The CDR3 runs 15 residues.

The rearrangement joins TRBV5-1 to TRBJ2-1; tentative D call: TRBD1 (6 bases). This CDR3 has 16 amino acids. V was pared by 0 bases and J by 0 bases, with 10 bases between. Per the germline V gene, CDR1 is SGHRS and CDR2 is YFSETQ. The CDR3 sequence is CASSLDGTYSYNEQFF. CDR3 nucleotides: TGCGCCAGCAGCTTGGATGGGACATACTCCTACAATGAGCAGTTCTTC.

There are many counts of this clonotype. The chain joins TRBV5-1 to TRBJ2-5, with 9 bases fitting TRBD1. The J segment lost 4 bases and the V segment lost 0 bases, leaving 7 bases of the junction unmatched. CDR3 size: 16 residues. Germline-derived CDR1 and CDR2 are SGHRS and YFSETQ. This CDR3 reads CASSLGGTGGGETQYF. CDR3 coding DNA: TGCGCCAGCAGCTTGGGGGGAACAGGGGGCGGAGAGACCCAGTACTTC.

This sequence joins TRBV12-3 or TRBV12-4 and TRBJ2-2, with 10 bases lining up with TRBD1. The ends lost 3 bases at V and 6 bases at J; junction bases unmatched: 4. The length of the CDR3 is 15 residues. CDR3: CASSLTGGKAGELFF. The CDR3 nucleotides read TGTGCCAGCAGTTTGACAGGGGGCAAAGCCGGGGAGCTGTTTTTT.

The J gene is TRBJ2-6, the V gene TRBV7-2; D not resolved. This CDR3 is 12 amino acids long. Looked up from germline, CDR1 is SGHTA and CDR2 is FQGNSA. The V and J ends lost 5 bases and 5 bases respectively, with 4 bases between them. CDR3 nucleotide sequence: TGTGCCAGCAGCACCTGGGCCAACGTCCTGACTTTC. Translated: CASSTWANVLTF. The entire variable domain, with the rest obtained from reference TRBV7-2 and TRBJ2-6, is as follows: GAGVSQSPSNKVTEKGKDVELRCDPISGHTALYWYRQSLGQGLEFLIYFQGNSAPDKSGLPSDRFSAERTGGSVSTLTIQRTQQEDSAVYLCASSTWANVLTFGAGSRLTVL.

DNA of the CDR3: TGTGCCTCCTTGGACTCCTACAATGAGCAGTTCTTC. Translated, it gives CASLDSYNEQFF. The V and J genes are TRBV30 and TRBJ2-1; D gene ambiguous. V shed 7 bases and J shed 0 bases, with 7 bases lying between them. This CDR3 is built from 12 residues. The V gene's germline CDR1 is GTSNPN and CDR2 SVGIG (reference sequence).

The chain has TRBV27 and TRBJ2-1, with D possibly called TRBD1 or TRBD2 (5 bases each). The CDR3 runs 19 residues. V shed 2 bases and J shed 3 bases, with 23 bases lying between them. Germline CDR1 MNHEY, CDR2 SMNVEV (reference sequence). CDR3 nucleotide sequence: TGTGCCAGCAGTTTAGCGGAAGCGGACAAGAGGAAGAACTACAATGAGCAGTTCTTC. Translation: CASSLAEADKRKNYNEQFF.

The chain combines TRBV5-4 with TRBJ2-5; 7 nucleotides agree with TRBD1. Germline V gene data show CDR1 as SGHNT and CDR2 as YYREEE (reference sequence). CDR3 size: 15 residues. J was trimmed by 1 base and V by 0 bases; bases with no gene match: 3. The CDR3 loop reads CASSLGQGVQETQYF. The CDR3 DNA reads TGTGCCAGCAGCTTGGGGCAGGGGGTCCAAGAGACCCAGTACTTC.

V and J are TRBV20-1 and TRBJ2-3, with D possibly being TRBD2 (6 bases). The CDR3 runs to 13 residues. Germline V gene sequence: CDR1 DFQATT, CDR2 SNEGSKA (reference sequence). V shed 2 bases and J shed 2 bases, with 8 bases lying between them. Here the CDR3 reads CSARTRDTDTQYF. The DNA for the CDR3 is TGCAGTGCTAGAACGCGGGACACAGATACGCAGTATTTT.

The chain joins TRBV7-2 to TRBJ2-2; D gene ambiguous. Per the germline V gene, CDR1 is SGHTA and CDR2 is FQGNSA. V was shortened by 6 bases and J by 7 bases, with 12 bases between the two germline ends. The CDR3 contains 13 residues. CDR3 region: CASSRVPGGELFF. The CDR3 DNA reads as TGTGCCAGCAGTAGGGTCCCCGGCGGGGAGCTGTTTTTT.

V is TRBV27 and J is TRBJ1-4; D not certain. Germline V CDR1 and CDR2: MNHEY, SMNVEV (reference sequence). The V end lost 5 bases, the J end lost 11 bases, and 15 bases lay between the germline ends. The CDR3 has 13 residues. The CDR3, as DNA: TGTGCCAGCAGTGCCCGAAATCGGGGTAAACTGTTTTTT. As protein: CASSARNRGKLFF.

On this clonotype itself: The junction and the germline gene differ at one end; a read error may be behind it. This chain links TRBV7-7 with TRBJ2-1; D ambiguous. Per the germline V gene, CDR1 is SSHAT and CDR2 is FNYEAQ (reference sequence). The CDR3 is made up of 13 amino acids. CDR3 sequence (DNA): TGTGCTAGCAGCCGAGACCGTCACAATGAGCAGTTCTTC. It specifies CASSRDRHNEQFF.

This clonotype was seen only a few times. This sequence joins TRBV29-1 and TRBJ2-3, with 8 bases fitting TRBD1. The germline V gene has CDR1 SQVTM and CDR2 ANQGSEA. CDR3 length equals 12 residues. Germline trimming cut 6 bases from V and 9 bases from J; bases unmatched to any gene: 8. The CDR3 nucleotides are TGCAGCGTCGCGACAGGGGCAGGAACGCAGTATTTT. Its translation is CSVATGAGTQYF.

The CDR3 DNA follows: TGTGCCAGCAGCTTTGGCGGGGGGGCGGAAGAGCAGTACTTC. Amino acid sequence: CASSFGGGAEEQYF. The chain couples TRBV7-2 to TRBJ2-7; 9 bases map to TRBD2. J gave up 7 bases and V 3 bases, and 7 bases lay outside the gene matches. The CDR3 consists of 14 residues. Germline CDR1 SGHTA, CDR2 FQGNSA.

This clonotype came up many times. The rearrangement joins TRBV19 to TRBJ2-3; TRBD2 matches 10 bases. From germline, CDR1 is LNHDA and CDR2 SQIVND (reference sequence). The CDR3 is 14 residues long. V gave up 9 bases and J gave up 6 bases; unmatched junction bases: 9. CDR3: CASRKRGGLDTQYF. The CDR3 coding sequence is TGTGCCAGCCGAAAGCGGGGGGGCCTGGATACGCAGTATTTT.

This clonotype was picked up a small number of times. The chain carries TRBV6-5 and TRBJ2-1; 9 positions agree with TRBD2. Germline trimming cut 2 bases from V and 7 bases from J; bases unmatched to any gene: 3. The CDR3 is 14 amino acids. Germline V gives CDR1 MNHEY, CDR2 SVGAGI. Here the CDR3 reads CASSYGLARNEQFF. In nucleotides, the CDR3 is TGTGCCAGCAGTTACGGACTAGCGAGGAATGAGCAGTTCTTC.

This clonotype was seen more than once but under ten times. The chain couples TRBV28 to TRBJ2-7; 9 bases are shared with TRBD2. Germline V gene sequence: CDR1 MDHEN, CDR2 SYDVKM. V was clipped by 4 bases and J by 2 bases; unmatched bases: 6. The CDR3 extends over 15 amino acids. The CDR3 sequence: CASSSVSGGTYEQYF. As DNA, the CDR3 is TGTGCCAGCAGTTCCGTCAGCGGGGGGACCTACGAGCAGTACTTC.

There are a few counts of this clonotype. The genes are TRBV2 and TRBJ2-5, with D tentatively TRBD2 (5 bases). Germline V gene lookup returns CDR1 SNHLY and CDR2 FYNNEI. The CDR3 extends over 14 amino acids. The V gene lost 5 bases and the J gene lost 5 bases, with 15 bases spanning the gap. In DNA form, the CDR3 reads TGTGCCAGCAGTCGTAAGGGAACGGGGGAGACCCAGTACTTC. This encodes CASSRKGTGETQYF.

This clonotype was picked up a small number of times. The chain carries TRBV23-1 and TRBJ1-1, with 10 bases fitting TRBD1. TRBV23-1 is placed among ORFs of uncertain function. The length of the CDR3 is 16 residues. V was pared by 3 bases and J by 3 bases, with 7 bases of the junction left unmatched. CDR3 region: CASSQGGQGFYTEAFF. The CDR3, as DNA: TGCGCCAGCAGTCAGGGGGGACAGGGGTTTTACACTGAAGCTTTCTTT.

The CDR3 loop reads CASSQTGDQYF. The DNA for the CDR3 is TGTGCCAGTAGCCAAACAGGGGATCAGTACTTC. V and J are TRBV19 and TRBJ2-4; TRBD1 agrees at 7 bases. J lost 12 bases, V lost 6 bases, and 5 bases had no gene match. CDR1 and CDR2 from the germline V gene are LNHDA and SQIVND (reference sequence). This CDR3 contains 11 residues.